This T cell receptor (beta chain) was sequenced for a study of identical twins. Study-wide findings and caveats: Beta out-of-frame sequences displayed a weaker excess of sharing between twins. High-abundance cord blood beta clonotypes had fewer insertions; memory repertoires showed none. There was more out-of-frame TCR alpha sharing in monozygotic twins than models estimated.

The table lists this clonotype with a few counts. Its specificity is not known. TCRdb called the 5' RACE reads again in MiXCR, with one record for every CDR3 protein. The table records fewer than 250,000 distinct CDR3 sequences, around 7% of them present only once. V lost 0 bases to trimming and J lost 2 bases, with 11 bases between them. The CDR3 covers 16 residues. Germline CDR1 is ENHRY and CDR2 is SYGVKD. The same sample was also used in a study of yellow fever vaccine responses in identical twins.

The chain joins TRBV10-3 to TRBJ2-4, with D unclear. The specimen was memory (CD45RO+) T cells sorted from blood. The sequence came from a woman between 18 and 30 years old in good health. Written as DNA, the CDR3 is TGTGCCATCAGTGAGTCCGGCGGTCTGACCAAAAACATTCAGTACTTC. It encodes CAISESGGLTKNIQYF.